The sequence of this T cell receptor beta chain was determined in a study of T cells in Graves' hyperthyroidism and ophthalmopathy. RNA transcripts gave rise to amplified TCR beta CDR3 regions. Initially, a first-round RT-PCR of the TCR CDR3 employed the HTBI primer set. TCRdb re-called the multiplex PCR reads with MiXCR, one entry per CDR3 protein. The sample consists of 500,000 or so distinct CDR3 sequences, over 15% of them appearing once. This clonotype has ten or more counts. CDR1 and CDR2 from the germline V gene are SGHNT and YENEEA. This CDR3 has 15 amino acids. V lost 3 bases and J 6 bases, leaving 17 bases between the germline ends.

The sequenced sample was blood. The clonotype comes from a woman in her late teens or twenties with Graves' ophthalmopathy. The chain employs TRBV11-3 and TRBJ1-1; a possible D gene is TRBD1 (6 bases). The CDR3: CASSLDSRGSAEAFF. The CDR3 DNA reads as TGTGCCAGCAGCTTGGACAGCAGGGGTTCCGCTGAAGCTTTCTTT.